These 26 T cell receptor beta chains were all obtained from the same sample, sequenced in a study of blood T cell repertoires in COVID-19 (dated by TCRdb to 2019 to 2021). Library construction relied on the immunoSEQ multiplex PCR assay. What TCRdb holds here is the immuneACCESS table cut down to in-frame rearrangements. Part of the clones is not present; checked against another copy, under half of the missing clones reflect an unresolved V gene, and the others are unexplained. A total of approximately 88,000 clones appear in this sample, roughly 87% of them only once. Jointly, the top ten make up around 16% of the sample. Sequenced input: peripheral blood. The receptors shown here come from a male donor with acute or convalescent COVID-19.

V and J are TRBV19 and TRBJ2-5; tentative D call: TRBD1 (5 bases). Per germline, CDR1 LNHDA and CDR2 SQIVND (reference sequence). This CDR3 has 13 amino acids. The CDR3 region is CPRPRAEQETQYF. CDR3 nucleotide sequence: TGTCCTAGACCCAGGGCGGAGCAAGAGACCCAGTACTTC.

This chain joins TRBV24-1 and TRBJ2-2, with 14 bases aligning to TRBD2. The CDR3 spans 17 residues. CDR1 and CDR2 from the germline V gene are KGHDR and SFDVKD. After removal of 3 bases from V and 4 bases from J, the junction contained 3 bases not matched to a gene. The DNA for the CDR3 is TGTGCCACCAGTGATGTTGGACTAGCGGGGGGCACCGGGGAGCTGTTTTTT. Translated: CATSDVGLAGGTGELFF.

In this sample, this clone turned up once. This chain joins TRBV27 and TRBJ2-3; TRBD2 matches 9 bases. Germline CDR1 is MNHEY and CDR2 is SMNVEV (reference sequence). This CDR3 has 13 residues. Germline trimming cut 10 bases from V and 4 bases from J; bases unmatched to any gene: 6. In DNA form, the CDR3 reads TGTGCCACCGCGGGGGGGTTCGCAGATACGCAGTATTTT. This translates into CATAGGFADTQYF.

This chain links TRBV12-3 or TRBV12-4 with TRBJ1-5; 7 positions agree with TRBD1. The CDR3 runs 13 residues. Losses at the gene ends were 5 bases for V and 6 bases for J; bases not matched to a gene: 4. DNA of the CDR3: TGTGCCAGCAGTGGGACAGCGGGTCAGCCCCAGCATTTT. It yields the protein CASSGTAGQPQHF.

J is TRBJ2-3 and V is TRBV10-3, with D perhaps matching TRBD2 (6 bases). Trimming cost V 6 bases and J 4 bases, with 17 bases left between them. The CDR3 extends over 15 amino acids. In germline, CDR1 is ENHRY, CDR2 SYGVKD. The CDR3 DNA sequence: TGTGCCATCAGGGAGGGGAGAGAGAAGCCAGATACGCAGTATTTT. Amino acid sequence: CAIREGREKPDTQYF.

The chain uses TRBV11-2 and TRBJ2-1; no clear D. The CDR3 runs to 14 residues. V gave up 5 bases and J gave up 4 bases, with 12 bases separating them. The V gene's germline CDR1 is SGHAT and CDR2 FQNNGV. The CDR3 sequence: CASSISGGYNEQFF. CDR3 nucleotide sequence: TGTGCCAGCAGCATCTCGGGTGGGTACAATGAGCAGTTCTTC.

CDR3 coding DNA: TGCAGCATCTCCGGGGGGATGAACACTGAAGCTTTCTTT. Translation: CSISGGMNTEAFF. This rearrangement joins TRBV29-1 to TRBJ1-1, with a weak D call TRBD1 (5 bases). The CDR3 contains 13 residues. Germline V gene sequence: CDR1 SQVTM, CDR2 ANQGSEA. V lost 8 bases and J lost 0, with 13 bases in between.

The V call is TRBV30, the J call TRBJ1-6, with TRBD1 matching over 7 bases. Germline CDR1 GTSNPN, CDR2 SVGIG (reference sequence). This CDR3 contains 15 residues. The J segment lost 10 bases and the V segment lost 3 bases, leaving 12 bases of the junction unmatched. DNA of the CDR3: TGTGCCTGGAGGCCCCAGGGGGGCCCCCACTCACCCCTCCACTTT. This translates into CAWRPQGGPHSPLHF.

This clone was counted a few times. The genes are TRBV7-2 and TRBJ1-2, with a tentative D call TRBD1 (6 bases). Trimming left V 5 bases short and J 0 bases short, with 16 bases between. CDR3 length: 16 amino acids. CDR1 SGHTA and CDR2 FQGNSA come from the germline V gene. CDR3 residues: CASSPAGGQANYGYTF. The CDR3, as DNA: TGTGCCAGCAGCCCAGCGGGGGGCCAGGCTAACTATGGCTACACCTTC.

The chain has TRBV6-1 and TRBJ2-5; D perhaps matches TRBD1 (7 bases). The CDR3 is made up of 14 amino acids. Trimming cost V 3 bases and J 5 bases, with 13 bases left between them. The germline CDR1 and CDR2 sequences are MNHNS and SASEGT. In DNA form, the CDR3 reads TGTGCCAGCAGTGAGGGGGGACAGCTGGAGACCCAGTACTTC. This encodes CASSEGGQLETQYF.

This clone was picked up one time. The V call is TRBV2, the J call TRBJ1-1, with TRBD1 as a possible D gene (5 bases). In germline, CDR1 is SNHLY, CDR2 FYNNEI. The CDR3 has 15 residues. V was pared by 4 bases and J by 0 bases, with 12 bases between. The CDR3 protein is CASSAGPLMNTEAFF. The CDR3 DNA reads TGTGCCAGCAGTGCAGGGCCCCTTATGAACACTGAAGCTTTCTTT.

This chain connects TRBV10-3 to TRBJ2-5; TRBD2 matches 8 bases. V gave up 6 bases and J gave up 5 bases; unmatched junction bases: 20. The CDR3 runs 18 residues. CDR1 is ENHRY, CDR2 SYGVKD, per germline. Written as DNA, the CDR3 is TGTGCCATCAGCCCCGGAAGCGGGGGAGGGGGTGGATTCGAGACCCAGTACTTC. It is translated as CAISPGSGGGGGFETQYF.

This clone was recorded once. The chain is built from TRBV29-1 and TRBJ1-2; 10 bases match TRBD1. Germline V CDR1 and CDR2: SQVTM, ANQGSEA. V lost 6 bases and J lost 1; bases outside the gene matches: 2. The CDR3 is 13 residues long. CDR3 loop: CSVGTGVNYGYTF. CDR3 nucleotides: TGCAGCGTCGGGACAGGGGTTAACTATGGCTACACCTTC. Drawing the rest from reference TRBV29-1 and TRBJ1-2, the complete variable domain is SAVISQKPSRDICQRGTSLTIQCQVDSQVTMMFWYRQQPGQSLTLIATANQGSEATYESGFVIDKFPISRPNLTFSTLTVSNMSPEDSSIYLCSVGTGVNYGYTFGSGTRLTVV.

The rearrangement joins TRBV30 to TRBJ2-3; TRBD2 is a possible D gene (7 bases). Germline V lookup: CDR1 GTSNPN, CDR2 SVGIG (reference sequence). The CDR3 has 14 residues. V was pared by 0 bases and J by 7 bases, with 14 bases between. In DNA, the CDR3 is TGTGCCTGGAGTGTAGGGGGGGATGCTCATACGCAGTATTTT. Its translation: CAWSVGGDAHTQYF.

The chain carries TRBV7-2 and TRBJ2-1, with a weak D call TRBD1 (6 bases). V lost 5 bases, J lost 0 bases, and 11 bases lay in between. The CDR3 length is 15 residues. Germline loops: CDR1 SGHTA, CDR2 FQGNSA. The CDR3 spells CASSQDRSSYNEQFF. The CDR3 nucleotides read TGTGCCAGCAGCCAGGACAGAAGCTCCTACAATGAGCAGTTCTTC. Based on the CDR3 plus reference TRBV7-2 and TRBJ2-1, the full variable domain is GAGVSQSPSNKVTEKGKDVELRCDPISGHTALYWYRQSLGQGLEFLIYFQGNSAPDKSGLPSDRFSAERTGGSVSTLTIQRTQQEDSAVYLCASSQDRSSYNEQFFGPGTRLTVL.

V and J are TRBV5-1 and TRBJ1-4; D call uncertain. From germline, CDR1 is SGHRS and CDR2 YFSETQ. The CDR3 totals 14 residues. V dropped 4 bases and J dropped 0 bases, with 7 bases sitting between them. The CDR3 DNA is TGCGCCAGCAGCCTGACAACAACTAATGAAAAACTGTTTTTT. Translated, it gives CASSLTTTNEKLFF.

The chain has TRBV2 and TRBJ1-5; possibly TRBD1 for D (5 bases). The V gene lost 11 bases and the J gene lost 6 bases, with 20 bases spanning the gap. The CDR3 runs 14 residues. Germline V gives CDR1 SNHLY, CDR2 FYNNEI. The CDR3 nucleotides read TGTGCCTCAAACTTCGGGTCTCAGGGTCAGCCCCAGCATTTT. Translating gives CASNFGSQGQPQHF.

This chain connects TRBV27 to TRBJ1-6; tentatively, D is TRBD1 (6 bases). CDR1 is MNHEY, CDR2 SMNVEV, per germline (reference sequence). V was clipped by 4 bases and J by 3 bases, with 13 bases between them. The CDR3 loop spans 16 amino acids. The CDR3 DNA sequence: TGTGCCAGCAGTTCACCGACAGGCGTCTATAATTCACCCCTCCACTTT. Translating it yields CASSSPTGVYNSPLHF.

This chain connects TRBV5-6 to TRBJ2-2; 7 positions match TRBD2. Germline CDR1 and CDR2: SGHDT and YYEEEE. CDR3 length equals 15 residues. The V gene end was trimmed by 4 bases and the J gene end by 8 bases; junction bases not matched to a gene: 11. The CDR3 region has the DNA TGTGCCAGCAGCGGAAGCGGGGAGGTTTGGGGGGAGCTGTTTTTT. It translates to CASSGSGEVWGELFF.

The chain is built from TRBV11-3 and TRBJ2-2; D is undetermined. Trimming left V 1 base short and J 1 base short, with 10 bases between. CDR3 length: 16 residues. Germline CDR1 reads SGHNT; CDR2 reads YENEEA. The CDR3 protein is CASSLGAGRNTGELFF. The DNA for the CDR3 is TGTGCCAGCAGCTTAGGGGCAGGCCGGAACACCGGGGAGCTGTTTTTT. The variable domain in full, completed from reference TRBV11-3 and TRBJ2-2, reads EAGVVQSPRYKIIEKKQPVAFWCNPISGHNTLYWYLQNLGQGPELLIRYENEEAVDDSQLPKDRFSAERLKGVDSTLKIQPAELGDSAVYLCASSLGAGRNTGELFFGEGSRLTVL.

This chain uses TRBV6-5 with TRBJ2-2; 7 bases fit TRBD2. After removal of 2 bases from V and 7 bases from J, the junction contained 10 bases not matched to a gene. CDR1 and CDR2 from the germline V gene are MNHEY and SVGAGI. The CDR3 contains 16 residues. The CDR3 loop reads CASSYGRGVRGGELFF. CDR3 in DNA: TGTGCCAGCAGTTACGGCCGGGGGGTCCGGGGCGGGGAGCTGTTTTTT.

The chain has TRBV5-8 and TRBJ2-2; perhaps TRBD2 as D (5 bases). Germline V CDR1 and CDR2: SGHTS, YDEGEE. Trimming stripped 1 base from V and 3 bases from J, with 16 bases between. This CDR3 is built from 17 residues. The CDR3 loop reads CASSLSLSSQDTGELFF. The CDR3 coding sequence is TGTGCCAGCAGCTTGAGTCTGTCTAGCCAGGACACCGGGGAGCTGTTTTTT. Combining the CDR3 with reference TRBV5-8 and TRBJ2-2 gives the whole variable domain EAGVTQSPTHLIKTRGQQATLRCSPISGHTSVYWYQQALGLGLQFLLWYDEGEERNRGNFPPRFSGRQFPNYSSELNVNALELEDSALYLCASSLSLSSQDTGELFFGEGSRLTVL.

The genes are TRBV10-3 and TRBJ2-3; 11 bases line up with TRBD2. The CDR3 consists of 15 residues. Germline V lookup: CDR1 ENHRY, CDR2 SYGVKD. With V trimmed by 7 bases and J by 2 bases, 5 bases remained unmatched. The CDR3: CAITPLAGVTDTQYF. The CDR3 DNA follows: TGTGCCATCACCCCACTAGCGGGGGTCACAGATACGCAGTATTTT.

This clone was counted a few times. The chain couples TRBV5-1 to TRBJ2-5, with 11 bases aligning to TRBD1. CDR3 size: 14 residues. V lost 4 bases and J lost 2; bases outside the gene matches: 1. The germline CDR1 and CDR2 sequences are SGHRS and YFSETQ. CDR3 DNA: TGCGCCAGCAGCGGGACAGGGGGGCAAGAGACCCAGTACTTC. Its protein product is CASSGTGGQETQYF. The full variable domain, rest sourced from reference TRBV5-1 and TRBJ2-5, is KAGVTQTPRYLIKTRGQQVTLSCSPISGHRSVSWYQQTPGQGLQFLFEYFSETQRNKGNFPGRFSGRQFSNSRSEMNVSTLELGDSALYLCASSGTGGQETQYFGPGTRLLVL.

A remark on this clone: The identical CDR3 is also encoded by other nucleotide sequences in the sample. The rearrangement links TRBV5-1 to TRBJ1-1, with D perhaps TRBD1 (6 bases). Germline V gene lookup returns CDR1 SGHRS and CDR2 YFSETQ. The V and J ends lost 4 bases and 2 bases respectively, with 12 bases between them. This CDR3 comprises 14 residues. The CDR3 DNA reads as TGCGCCAGCAGCCGAGGACAGAGCAACACTGAAGCTTTCTTT. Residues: CASSRGQSNTEAFF.

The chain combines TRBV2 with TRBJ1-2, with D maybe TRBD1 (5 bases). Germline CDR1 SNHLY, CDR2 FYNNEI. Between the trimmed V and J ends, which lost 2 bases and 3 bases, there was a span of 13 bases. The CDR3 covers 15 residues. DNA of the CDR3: TGTGCCAGCAGTGAATCGGGGGGATTCCACTATGGCTACACCTTC. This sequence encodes CASSESGGFHYGYTF.